This TCR beta chain appears in the sequencing data of a study of early T cells in non-severe SARS-CoV-2 infection. Overall study: Sequencing of bulk RNA from unsorted whole blood was done, without chain pairing.

This clonotype was counted ten times or more. TCRdb re-called the 5' RACE reads through MiXCR, storing one row per CDR3 protein. The repertoire holds 30,000 to 35,000 distinct CDR3 sequences, approximately 6.3% seen once, with about 3% in the top ten. Sequencing input: whole blood. The sequence came from an adult who was a healthcare worker with PCR-confirmed SARS-CoV-2 infection or an uninfected control (not recorded which).

In nucleotides, the CDR3 is TGTGCCAGCAGTTTACTCCCCGGGTTGAACACTGAAGCTTTCTTT. This translates into CASSLLPGLNTEAFF. The chain employs TRBV12-3 or TRBV12-4 and TRBJ1-1; D is unclear. The V end lost 2 bases, the J end lost 0 bases, and 10 bases lay between the germline ends. The CDR3 consists of 15 residues.